The next 9 T cell receptor beta chains were all read from a single sample in a study of T-cell memory formation after mild COVID-19. TCRdb reprocessed the 5' RACE reads via MiXCR and lists one record per CDR3 protein. The sample gives tens of thousands of distinct CDR3 sequences, about 13% of which show up once; about 27% is in the top ten. Sequenced input: PBMCs or a T cell subset sorted from them (not recorded which). These receptors all stem from an adult woman who had mild COVID-19 (a few samples of this study predate the infection). Cell type and time point are not known.

This clonotype was found a few times. The chain recombines TRBV2 with TRBJ2-5; 13 positions match TRBD2. CDR3 length: 15 amino acids. J gave up 3 bases and V 6 bases, and 4 bases lay outside the gene matches. CDR1 and CDR2 (germline): SNHLY, FYNNEI. This chain's CDR3 is CASSAGTSGEETQYF. CDR3 DNA: TGTGCCAGCAGCGCCGGGACTAGCGGGGAAGAGACCCAGTACTTC. Variable domain in full (rest from reference TRBV2 and TRBJ2-5): EPEVTQTPSHQVTQMGQEVILRCVPISNHLYFYWYRQILGQKVEFLVSFYNNEISEKSEIFDDQFSVERPDGSNFTLKIRSTKLEDSAMYFCASSAGTSGEETQYFGPGTRLLVL.

There are a few counts of this clonotype. The chain joins TRBV4-1 to TRBJ2-1; D is uncertain. Germline V gene sequence: CDR1 MGHRA, CDR2 YSYEKL. The ends were cut back, 4 bases at V and 4 bases at J, with 14 bases in the middle. This CDR3 is built from 15 residues. The CDR3 region is CASSLIVDPYNEQFF. The CDR3, as DNA: TGCGCCAGCAGCCTCATCGTGGACCCATACAATGAGCAGTTCTTC.

This clonotype was seen once. The rearrangement joins TRBV6-1 to TRBJ2-1; D uncertain. The V end lost 2 bases, the J end lost 7 bases, and 12 bases lay between the germline ends. The CDR3 contains 14 residues. Germline V gene sequence: CDR1 MNHNS, CDR2 SASEGT. The CDR3 nucleotides are TGTGCCAGCAGTGAATCTACCTGGTTAAATGAGCAGTTCTTC. Residues: CASSESTWLNEQFF.

This chain joins TRBV10-3 and TRBJ2-7; D not certain. This CDR3 is built from 11 residues. The germline V gene encodes CDR1 ENHRY and CDR2 SYGVKD. V dropped 3 bases and J dropped 6 bases, with 6 bases sitting between them. CDR3 in DNA: TGTGCCATCAGTGATCTCGTCGAGCAGTACTTC. Translated: CAISDLVEQYF.

In its sample, this clonotype was seen a few times. V usage is TRBV27 and J usage is TRBJ2-7; D unresolved. V lost 2 bases, J lost 2 bases, and 10 bases lay in between. The CDR3 consists of 14 residues. Germline values: CDR1 MNHEY, CDR2 SMNVEV (reference sequence). CDR3 nucleotides: TGTGCCAGCAGTTTAGTGGGCTCGGCCTACGAGCAGTACTTC. Residues: CASSLVGSAYEQYF.

This clonotype was recorded a few times. CDR3 in DNA: TGTGCCAGCAGTTATGCCAGGGTCGATGGCTACACCTTC. This gives the protein CASSYARVDGYTF. This chain connects TRBV12-3 or TRBV12-4 to TRBJ1-2, with D maybe TRBD1 (5 bases). The CDR3 loop spans 13 amino acids. V dropped 4 bases and J dropped 6 bases, with 12 bases sitting between them.

J is TRBJ2-5 and V is TRBV3-1, with 9 bases that match TRBD2. The CDR3 has 16 residues. Germline loops: CDR1 LGHDT, CDR2 YNNKEL (reference sequence). Trimming at V came to 10 bases and at J to 1 base, leaving 13 bases not matched to a gene. CDR3 sequence: CATRGGLAGTQETQYF. CDR3 coding DNA: TGTGCCACCCGGGGGGGGCTAGCGGGGACCCAAGAGACCCAGTACTTC.

This rearrangement joins TRBV7-6 to TRBJ2-1; D is perhaps TRBD1 or TRBD2 (7 bases each). The CDR3 runs 14 residues. Trimming shortened V by 7 bases and J by 5 bases, and 15 bases separated the two germline ends. Looked up from germline, CDR1 is SGHVS and CDR2 is FNYEAQ. In DNA, the CDR3 is TGTGCCAGCATCCAGGGAGGGGGCCACAATGAGCAGTTCTTC. Protein product: CASIQGGGHNEQFF.

Only a few counts were recorded for this clonotype. The rearrangement links TRBV5-1 to TRBJ2-5, with 7 bases aligning to TRBD1. From germline, CDR1 is SGHRS and CDR2 YFSETQ. Trimming cost V 4 bases and J 6 bases; bases outside gene matches: 21. The CDR3 has 18 amino acids. CDR3 loop: CASSPLGWTGPTAQTQYF. The DNA for the CDR3 is TGCGCCAGCAGCCCTTTGGGTTGGACAGGCCCGACGGCGCAGACCCAGTACTTC.